These 7 T cell receptor beta chains came from one sample sequenced in a study of regulatory T cells in long-lasting Graves disease. Time point reported: newly diagnosed GD, antithyroid drugs for less than 3 months. Isolated PBMC RNA provided the starting material for the TCR library. Libraries of TCR beta came from iRepertoire HTBI primers plus Arm-PCR of CDR3 regions. MiXCR was run by TCRdb on the multiplex PCR reads, yielding one entry per CDR3 protein. The data contain approximately 400,000 distinct CDR3 sequences, about 15% of them singletons. The same data also contributed to another study, on T cells in Graves' hyperthyroidism and ophthalmopathy.

Specimen: peripheral blood mononuclear cells (PBMCs), collected at new diagnosis, from a patient treated with antithyroid drugs. These receptors originate from a woman in her forties with Graves disease.

This clonotype was detected many times. This chain uses TRBV12-3 or TRBV12-4 with TRBJ1-1; the D gene is possibly TRBD1 (6 bases). V lost 7 bases to trimming and J lost 0 bases, with 12 bases between them. This CDR3 has 14 amino acids. CDR3 nucleotide sequence: TGTGCCAGCACCCAAAGGGGGATGAACACTGAAGCTTTCTTT. This sequence encodes CASTQRGMNTEAFF.

The chain is built from TRBV20-1 and TRBJ2-2, with 8 nucleotides matching TRBD2. CDR3 length: 16 amino acids. The V and J ends lost 1 base and 5 bases, in that order; junction bases with no gene match: 9. Germline CDR1 is DFQATT and CDR2 is SNEGSKA (reference sequence). CDR3 DNA sequence: TGCAGTGCTAGAGTGTCGAGCGGGAGACGAACCGGGGAGCTGTTTTTT. It specifies CSARVSSGRRTGELFF.

V and J are TRBV4-3 and TRBJ1-6; D is ambiguous. Germline V gene lookup returns CDR1 LGHNA and CDR2 YSLEER. V dropped 2 bases and J dropped 2 bases, with 10 bases sitting between them. The CDR3 length is 16 residues. The CDR3 DNA sequence: TGCGCCAGCAGCCAATCAAGAAACCCCTATAATTCACCCCTCCACTTT. Amino acid sequence: CASSQSRNPYNSPLHF.

This clonotype was counted a few times. A read error may explain this, as a much larger clone is one base away. The chain combines TRBV11-2 with TRBJ1-4; 7 bases align to TRBD1. CDR3 length: 18 residues. Germline CDR1 is SGHAT and CDR2 is FQNNGV. Written as DNA, the CDR3 is TGTGCCAGCAGCTCCATTAGGGGGCCCCGAGCAACTAATGAAGAACTGTTTTTT. It is translated as CASSSIRGPRATNEELFF.

This clonotype has ten or more counts. The chain combines TRBV11-3 with TRBJ2-7; D is perhaps TRBD2 (6 bases). Trimming took 4 bases from V and 7 from J, leaving 32 bases between them. Looked up from germline, CDR1 is SGHNT and CDR2 is YENEEA. The CDR3 contains 19 residues. Written as DNA, the CDR3 is TGTGCCAGCAGCTCCCGGGGAGGATATGTGGGGACGGCCTTTGATGAGCAGTACTTC. It yields the protein CASSSRGGYVGTAFDEQYF.

The V gene is TRBV7-2, the J gene TRBJ2-5; 7 nucleotides match TRBD2. The germline CDR1 and CDR2 sequences are SGHTA and FQGNSA. With V trimmed by 5 bases and J by 0 bases, 3 bases remained unmatched. The CDR3 loop spans 14 amino acids. The CDR3 sequence is CASSTSVNQETQYF. The CDR3, as DNA: TGTGCCAGCAGCACTAGCGTCAACCAAGAGACCCAGTACTTC.

This clonotype occurred once. At one end the junction does not follow the germline gene, possibly because of a read error. The V gene is TRBV5-1, the J gene TRBJ2-2, with 9 bases fitting TRBD2. Germline lookup yields CDR1 SGHRS and CDR2 YFSETQ. This CDR3 has 16 residues. The CDR3 DNA reads TGCGCCAGCAGCTTGCAAGCGGGAGGCCCCACCAGGGAGCTGTTTTTT. Translated, it gives CASSLQAGGPTRELFF.